This TCR beta chain was identified during a study of T cell repertoires in cytomegalovirus infection. Across the whole study: CMV infection together with matching HLA type was indicated by public TCR beta signatures.

Regarding the study as a whole: Cumulative public TCR beta family frequency identified CMV carriers with the relevant HLA. The ex vivo response was dominated by HLA-C-restricted CMV-specific TCR beta clonotypes.

This clonotype showed up many times. Antigen unknown. From the reads, TCRdb called clonotypes with MiXCR, one entry per CDR3 protein. The repertoire includes more than 250,000 distinct CDR3 sequences, roughly 15% of them detected once, and 7.5% to 10% sits in the top ten. Looked up from germline, CDR1 is SEHNR and CDR2 is FQNEAQ (reference sequence). The CDR3 spans 15 residues. V lost 1 base and J lost 5, with 9 bases in between. This TCR came from a human donor in good health (CMV status not recorded). Some clones in this sample may be carry-over from other donors' samples. The V and J genes are TRBV7-9 and TRBJ1-6; a possible D gene is TRBD1 (5 bases). Sample: PBMCs. This CDR3 is CASSLGGVDNSPLHF. CDR3 nucleotide sequence: TGTGCCAGCAGCTTAGGGGGCGTAGATAATTCACCCCTCCACTTT.